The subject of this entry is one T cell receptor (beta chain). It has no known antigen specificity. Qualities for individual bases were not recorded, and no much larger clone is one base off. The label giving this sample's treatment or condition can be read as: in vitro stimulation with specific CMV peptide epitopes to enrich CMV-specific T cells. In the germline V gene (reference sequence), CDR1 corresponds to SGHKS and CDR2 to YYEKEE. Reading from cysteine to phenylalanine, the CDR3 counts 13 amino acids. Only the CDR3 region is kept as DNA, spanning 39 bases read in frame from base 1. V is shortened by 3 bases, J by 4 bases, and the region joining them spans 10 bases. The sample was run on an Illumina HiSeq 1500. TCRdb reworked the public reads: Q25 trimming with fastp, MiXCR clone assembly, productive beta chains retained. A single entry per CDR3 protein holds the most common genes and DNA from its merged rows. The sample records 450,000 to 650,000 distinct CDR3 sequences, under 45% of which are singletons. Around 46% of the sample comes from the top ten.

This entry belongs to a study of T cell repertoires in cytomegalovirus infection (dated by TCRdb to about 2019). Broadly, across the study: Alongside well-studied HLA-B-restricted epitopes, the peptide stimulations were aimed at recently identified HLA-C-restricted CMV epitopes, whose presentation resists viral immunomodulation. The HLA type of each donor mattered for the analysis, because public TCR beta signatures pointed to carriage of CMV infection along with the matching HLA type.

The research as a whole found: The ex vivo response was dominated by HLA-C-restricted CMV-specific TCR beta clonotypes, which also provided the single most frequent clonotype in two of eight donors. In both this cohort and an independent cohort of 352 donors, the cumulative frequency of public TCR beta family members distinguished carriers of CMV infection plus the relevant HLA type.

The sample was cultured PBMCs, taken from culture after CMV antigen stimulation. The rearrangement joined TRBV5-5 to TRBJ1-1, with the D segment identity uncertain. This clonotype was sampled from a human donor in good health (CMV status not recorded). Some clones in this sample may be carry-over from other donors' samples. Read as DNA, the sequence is TGTGCCAGCAGCTCAGGACCGGTCACTGAAGCTTTCTTT. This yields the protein CASSSGPVTEAFF.